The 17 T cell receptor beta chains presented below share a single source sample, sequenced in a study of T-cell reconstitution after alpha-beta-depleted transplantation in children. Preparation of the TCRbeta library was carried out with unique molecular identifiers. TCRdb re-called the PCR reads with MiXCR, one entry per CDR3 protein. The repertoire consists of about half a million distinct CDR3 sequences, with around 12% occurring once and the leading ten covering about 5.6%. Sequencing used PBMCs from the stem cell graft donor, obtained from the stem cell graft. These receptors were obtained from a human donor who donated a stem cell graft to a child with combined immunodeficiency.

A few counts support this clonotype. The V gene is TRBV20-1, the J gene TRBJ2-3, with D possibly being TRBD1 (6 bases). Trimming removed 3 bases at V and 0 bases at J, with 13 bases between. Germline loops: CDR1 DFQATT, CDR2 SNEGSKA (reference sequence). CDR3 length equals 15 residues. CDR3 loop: CSASGSQGSTDTQYF. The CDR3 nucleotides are TGCAGTGCTAGTGGGTCCCAGGGGAGCACAGATACGCAGTATTTT.

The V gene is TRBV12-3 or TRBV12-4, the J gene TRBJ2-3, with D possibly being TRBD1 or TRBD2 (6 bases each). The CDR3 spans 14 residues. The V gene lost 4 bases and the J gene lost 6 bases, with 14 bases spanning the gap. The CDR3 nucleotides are TGTGCCAGCAGTTCGGTACTAGGGGGGGATACGCAGTATTTT. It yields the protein CASSSVLGGDTQYF.

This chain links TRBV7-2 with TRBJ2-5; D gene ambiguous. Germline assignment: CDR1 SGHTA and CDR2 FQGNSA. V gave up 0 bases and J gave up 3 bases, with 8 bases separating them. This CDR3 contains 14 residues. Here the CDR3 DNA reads TGTGCCAGCAGCTTAGCGTGGCAGGAAGAGACCCAGTACTTC. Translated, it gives CASSLAWQEETQYF.

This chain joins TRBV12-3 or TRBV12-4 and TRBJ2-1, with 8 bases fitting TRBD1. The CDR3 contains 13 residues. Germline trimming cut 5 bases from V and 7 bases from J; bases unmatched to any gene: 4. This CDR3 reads CASSTRTGNEQFF. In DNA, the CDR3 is TGTGCCAGCAGTACTAGGACAGGGAATGAGCAGTTCTTC.

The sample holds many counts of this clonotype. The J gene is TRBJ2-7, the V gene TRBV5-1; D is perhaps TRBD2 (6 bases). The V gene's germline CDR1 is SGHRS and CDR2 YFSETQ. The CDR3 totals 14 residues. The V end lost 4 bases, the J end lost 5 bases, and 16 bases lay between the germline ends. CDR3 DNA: TGCGCCAGCAGCGTAGACTTAGCGGTTCACGAGCAGTACTTC. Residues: CASSVDLAVHEQYF.

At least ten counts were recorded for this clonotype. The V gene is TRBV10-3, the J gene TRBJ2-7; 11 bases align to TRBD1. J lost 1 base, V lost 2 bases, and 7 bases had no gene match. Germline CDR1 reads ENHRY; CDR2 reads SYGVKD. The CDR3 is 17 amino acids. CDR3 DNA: TGTGCCATCAGTGAGACAACGGGACAGGGGGTGTCCTACGAGCAGTACTTC. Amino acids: CAISETTGQGVSYEQYF.

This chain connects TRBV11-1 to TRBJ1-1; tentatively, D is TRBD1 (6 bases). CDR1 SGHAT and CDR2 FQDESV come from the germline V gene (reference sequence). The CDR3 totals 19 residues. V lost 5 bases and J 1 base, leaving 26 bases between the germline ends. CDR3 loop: CASSLSQGRGSWANTEAFF. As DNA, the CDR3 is TGTGCCAGCAGCCTAAGCCAGGGGAGAGGTTCATGGGCGAACACTGAAGCTTTCTTT. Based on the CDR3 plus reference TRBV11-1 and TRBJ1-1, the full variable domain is EAEVAQSPRYKITEKSQAVAFWCDPISGHATLYWYRQILGQGPELLVQFQDESVVDDSQLPKDRFSAERLKGVDSTLKIQPAELGDSAMYLCASSLSQGRGSWANTEAFFGQGTRLTVV.

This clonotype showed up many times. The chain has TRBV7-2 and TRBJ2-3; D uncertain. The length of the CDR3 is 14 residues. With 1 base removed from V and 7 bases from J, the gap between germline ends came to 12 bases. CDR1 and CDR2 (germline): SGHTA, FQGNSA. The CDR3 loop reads CASSLGPSGHTQYF. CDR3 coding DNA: TGTGCCAGCAGCTTAGGGCCATCCGGACATACGCAGTATTTT. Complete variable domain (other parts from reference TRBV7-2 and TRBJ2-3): GAGVSQSPSNKVTEKGKDVELRCDPISGHTALYWYRQSLGQGLEFLIYFQGNSAPDKSGLPSDRFSAERTGGSVSTLTIQRTQQEDSAVYLCASSLGPSGHTQYFGPGTRLTVL.

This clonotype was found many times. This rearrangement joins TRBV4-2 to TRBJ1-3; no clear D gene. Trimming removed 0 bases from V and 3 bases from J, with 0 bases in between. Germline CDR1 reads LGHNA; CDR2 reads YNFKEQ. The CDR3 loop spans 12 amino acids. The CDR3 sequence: CASSQDGNTIYF. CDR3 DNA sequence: TGTGCCAGCAGCCAAGATGGAAACACCATATATTTT.

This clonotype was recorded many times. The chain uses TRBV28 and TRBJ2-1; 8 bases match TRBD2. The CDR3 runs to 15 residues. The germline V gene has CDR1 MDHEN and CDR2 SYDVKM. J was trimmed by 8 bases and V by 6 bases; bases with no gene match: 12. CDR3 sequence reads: CASSLWAGGPDEQFF. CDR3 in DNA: TGTGCCAGCAGCCTATGGGCGGGGGGCCCGGATGAGCAGTTCTTC. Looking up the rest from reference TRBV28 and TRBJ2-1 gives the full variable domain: DVKVTQSSRYLVKRTGEKVFLECVQDMDHENMFWYRQDPGLGLRLIYFSYDVKMKEKGDIPEGYSVSREKKERFSLILESASTNQTSMYLCASSLWAGGPDEQFFGPGTRLTVL.

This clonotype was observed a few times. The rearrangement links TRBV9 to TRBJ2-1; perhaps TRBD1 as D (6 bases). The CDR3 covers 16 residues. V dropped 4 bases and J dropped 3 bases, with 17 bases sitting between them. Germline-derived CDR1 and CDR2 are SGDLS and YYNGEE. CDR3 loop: CASSPQTGADYNEQFF. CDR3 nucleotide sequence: TGTGCCAGCAGCCCTCAGACAGGCGCTGACTACAATGAGCAGTTCTTC.

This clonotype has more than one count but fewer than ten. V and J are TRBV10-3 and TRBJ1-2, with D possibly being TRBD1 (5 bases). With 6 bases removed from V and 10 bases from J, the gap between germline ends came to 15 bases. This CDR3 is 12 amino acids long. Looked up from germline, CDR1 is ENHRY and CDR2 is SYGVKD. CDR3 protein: CAIRDAGTTYTF. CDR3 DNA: TGTGCCATCAGGGATGCAGGGACCACCTACACCTTC.

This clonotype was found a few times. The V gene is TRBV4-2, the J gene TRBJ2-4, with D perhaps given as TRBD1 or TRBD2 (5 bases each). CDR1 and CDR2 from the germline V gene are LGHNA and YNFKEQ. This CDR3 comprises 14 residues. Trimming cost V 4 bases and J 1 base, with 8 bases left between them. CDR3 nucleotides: TGTGCCAGCAGCCTGTGGGGGGCCAAAAACATTCAGTACTTC. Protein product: CASSLWGAKNIQYF.

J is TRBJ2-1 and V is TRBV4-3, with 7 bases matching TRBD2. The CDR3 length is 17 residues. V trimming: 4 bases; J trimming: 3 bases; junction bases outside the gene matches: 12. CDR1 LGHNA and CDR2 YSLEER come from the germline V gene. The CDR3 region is CASSPRIETSIYNEQFF. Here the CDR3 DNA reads TGCGCCAGCAGCCCCCGTATTGAGACTAGCATCTACAATGAGCAGTTCTTC.

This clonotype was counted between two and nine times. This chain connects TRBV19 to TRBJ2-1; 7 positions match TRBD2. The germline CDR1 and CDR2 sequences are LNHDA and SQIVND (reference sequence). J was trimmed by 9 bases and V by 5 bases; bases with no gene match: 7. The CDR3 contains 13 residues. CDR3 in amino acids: CASSEIAGAEQFF. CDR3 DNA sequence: TGTGCCAGTAGTGAGATAGCGGGCGCTGAGCAGTTCTTC.

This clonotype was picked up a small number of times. The CDR3 loop is CATRPGGFNEQFF. The CDR3 bases are TGTGCCACAAGACCGGGCGGTTTCAATGAGCAGTTCTTC. V usage is TRBV15 and J usage is TRBJ2-1; D gene ambiguous. The CDR3 spans 13 residues. Germline lookup yields CDR1 LNHNV and CDR2 YYDKDF (reference sequence). V lost 9 bases and J 6 bases, leaving 15 bases between the germline ends.

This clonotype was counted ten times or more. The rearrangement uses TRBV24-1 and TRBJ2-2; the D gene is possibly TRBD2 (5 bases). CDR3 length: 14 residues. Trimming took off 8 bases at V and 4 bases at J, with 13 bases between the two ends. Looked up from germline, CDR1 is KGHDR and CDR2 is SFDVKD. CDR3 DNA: TGTGCCACCAAAAGCCCGGGGATCACCGGGGAGCTGTTTTTT. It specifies CATKSPGITGELFF.